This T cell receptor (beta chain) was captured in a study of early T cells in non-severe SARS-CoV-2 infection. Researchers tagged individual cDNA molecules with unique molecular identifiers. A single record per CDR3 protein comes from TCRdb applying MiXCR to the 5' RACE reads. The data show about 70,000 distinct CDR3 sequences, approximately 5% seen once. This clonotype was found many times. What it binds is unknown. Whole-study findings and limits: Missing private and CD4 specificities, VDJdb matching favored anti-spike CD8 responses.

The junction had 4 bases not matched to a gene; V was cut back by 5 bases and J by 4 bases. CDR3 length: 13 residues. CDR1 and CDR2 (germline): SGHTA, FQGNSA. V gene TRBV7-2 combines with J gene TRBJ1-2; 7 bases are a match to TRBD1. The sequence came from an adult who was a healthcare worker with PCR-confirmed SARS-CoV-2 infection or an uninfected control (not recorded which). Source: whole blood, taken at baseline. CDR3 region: CASSLGTVYGYTF. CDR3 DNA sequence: TGTGCCAGCAGCCTTGGGACAGTCTATGGCTACACCTTC. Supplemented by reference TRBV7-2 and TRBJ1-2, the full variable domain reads GAGVSQSPSNKVTEKGKDVELRCDPISGHTALYWYRQSLGQGLEFLIYFQGNSAPDKSGLPSDRFSAERTGGSVSTLTIQRTQQEDSAVYLCASSLGTVYGYTFGSGTRLTVV.